The clone carrying this T cell receptor (beta chain) was detected once. The sample comes from a study of blood T cell repertoires in COVID-19. Study-wide background: Material from acute and convalescent COVID-19 was sourced from the United States, Italy and Spain.

In the original processing: Amplification with reference gene primers provided the estimates of nucleated cell counts. Sequenced by immunoSEQ multiplex PCR; TCRdb stores in-frame clones only, minus some. That table furnishes V, J and clone size, whereas the DNA furnished D and trimming. The sample yields about 82,000 clones, around two thirds seen once. There are 18 residues in the CDR3. From germline, CDR1 is LGHNA and CDR2 YSLEER. The V gene lost 0 bases and the J gene lost 9 bases, with 24 bases spanning the gap. V usage is TRBV4-3 and J usage is TRBJ1-5; TRBD1 is a possible D gene (6 bases). This TCR came from a human donor with acute or convalescent COVID-19. The donor label of this sample is uncertain. The source material was peripheral blood. The CDR3 coding sequence is TGCGCCAGCAGCCAAGATATTCAAGGCGGACAGCATAGTTGGCCCCAGCATTTT. Translating gives CASSQDIQGGQHSWPQHF.